This T cell receptor beta chain came from a study of control samples from healthy donors and cancer patients. Here immunoSEQ multiplex PCR was the method, and the copy in TCRdb shows in-frame clones only, minus some. The table shows roughly 130,000 clones, with over 75% occurring only once. Trimming left V 1 base short and J 8 bases short, with 11 bases between. Germline CDR1 and CDR2: KGHDR and SFDVKD. The CDR3 covers 14 residues. The chain couples TRBV24-1 to TRBJ2-1; D may be TRBD2 (5 bases). The source of this sequence is a man aged 18-30 years in good health. The sequenced sample consisted of blood. The CDR3 nucleotides are TGTGCCACCAGTGATTTCGAGGGAAAGGATGAGCAGTTCTTC. Translated, it gives CATSDFEGKDEQFF.